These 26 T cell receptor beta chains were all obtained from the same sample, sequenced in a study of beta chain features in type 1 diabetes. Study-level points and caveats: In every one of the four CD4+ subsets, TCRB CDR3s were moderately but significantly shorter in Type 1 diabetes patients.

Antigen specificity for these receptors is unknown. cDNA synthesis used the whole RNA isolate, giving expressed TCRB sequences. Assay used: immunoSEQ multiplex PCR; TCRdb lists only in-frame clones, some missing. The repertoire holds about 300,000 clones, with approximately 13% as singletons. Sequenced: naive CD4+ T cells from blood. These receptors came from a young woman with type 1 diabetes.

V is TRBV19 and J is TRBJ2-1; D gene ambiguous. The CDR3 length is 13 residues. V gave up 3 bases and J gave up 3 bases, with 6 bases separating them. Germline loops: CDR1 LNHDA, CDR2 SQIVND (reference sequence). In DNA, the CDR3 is TGTGCCAGTAGTATCCCACACTACAATGAGCAGTTCTTC. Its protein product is CASSIPHYNEQFF.

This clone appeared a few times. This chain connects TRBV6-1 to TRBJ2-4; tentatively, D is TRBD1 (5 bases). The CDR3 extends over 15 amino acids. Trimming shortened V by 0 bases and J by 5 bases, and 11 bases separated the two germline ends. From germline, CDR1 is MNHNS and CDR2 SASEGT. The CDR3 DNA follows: TGTGCCAGCAGTGAAGCAGGGGCAGGAGAAAACATTCAGTACTTC. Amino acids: CASSEAGAGENIQYF.

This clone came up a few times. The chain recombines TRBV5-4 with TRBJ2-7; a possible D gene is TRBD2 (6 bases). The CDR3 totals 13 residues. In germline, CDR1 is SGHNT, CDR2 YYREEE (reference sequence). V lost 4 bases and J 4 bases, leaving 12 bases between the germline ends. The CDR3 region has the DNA TGTGCCAGCAGCGCATACCGGGGGTACGAGCAGTACGTC. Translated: CASSAYRGYEQYV.

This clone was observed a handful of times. The CDR3 DNA is TGTGCCAGCAGCCGCGGCACGGATAGGAGCACAGATACGCAGTATTTT. Amino acids: CASSRGTDRSTDTQYF. The chain uses TRBV7-9 and TRBJ2-3; D is ambiguous. Germline V gene lookup returns CDR1 SEHNR and CDR2 FQNEAQ (reference sequence). Trimming removed 5 bases at V and 0 bases at J, with 15 bases between. This CDR3 contains 16 residues.

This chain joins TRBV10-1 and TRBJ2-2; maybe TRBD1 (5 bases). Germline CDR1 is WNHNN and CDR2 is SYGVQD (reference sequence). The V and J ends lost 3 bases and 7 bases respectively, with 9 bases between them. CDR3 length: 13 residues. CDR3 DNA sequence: TGCGCCAGCAGTGATGGGGCTGTCGGGGAGCTGTTTTTT. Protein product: CASSDGAVGELFF.

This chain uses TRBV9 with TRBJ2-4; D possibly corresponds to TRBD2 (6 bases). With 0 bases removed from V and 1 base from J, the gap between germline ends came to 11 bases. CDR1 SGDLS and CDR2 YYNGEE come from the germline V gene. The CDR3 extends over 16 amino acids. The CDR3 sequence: CASSVGAGSAKNIQYF. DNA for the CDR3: TGTGCCAGCAGCGTAGGGGCGGGATCGGCCAAAAACATTCAGTACTTC.

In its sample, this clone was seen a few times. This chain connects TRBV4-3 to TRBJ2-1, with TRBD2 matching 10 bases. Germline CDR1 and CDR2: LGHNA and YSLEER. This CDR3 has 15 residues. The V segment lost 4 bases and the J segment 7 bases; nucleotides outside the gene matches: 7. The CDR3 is CASSPRLAGRNEQFF. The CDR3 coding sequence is TGCGCCAGCAGCCCCCGACTAGCGGGCAGAAATGAGCAGTTCTTC.

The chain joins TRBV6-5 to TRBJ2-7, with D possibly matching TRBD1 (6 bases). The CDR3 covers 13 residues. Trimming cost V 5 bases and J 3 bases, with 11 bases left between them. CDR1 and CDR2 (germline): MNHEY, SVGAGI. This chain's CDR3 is CASSRDIGYEQYV. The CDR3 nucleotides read TGTGCCAGCAGTCGGGACATCGGCTACGAGCAGTACGTC.

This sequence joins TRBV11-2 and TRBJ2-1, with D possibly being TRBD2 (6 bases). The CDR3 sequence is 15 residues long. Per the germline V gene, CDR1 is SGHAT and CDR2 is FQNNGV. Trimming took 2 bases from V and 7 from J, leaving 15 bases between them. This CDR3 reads CASSLQTSPRNEQFF. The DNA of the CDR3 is TGTGCCAGCAGCTTACAGACTAGTCCTAGGAATGAGCAGTTCTTC. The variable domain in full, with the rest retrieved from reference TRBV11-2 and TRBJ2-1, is EAGVAQSPRYKIIEKRQSVAFWCNPISGHATLYWYQQILGQGPKLLIQFQNNGVVDDSQLPKDRFSAERLKGVDSTLKIQPAKLEDSAVYLCASSLQTSPRNEQFFGPGTRLTVL.

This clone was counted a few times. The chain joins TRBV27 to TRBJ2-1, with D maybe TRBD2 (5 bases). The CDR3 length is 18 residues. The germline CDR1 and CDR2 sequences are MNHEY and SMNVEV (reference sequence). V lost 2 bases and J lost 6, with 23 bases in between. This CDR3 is CASSLKAASPSWGNEQFF. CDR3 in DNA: TGTGCCAGCAGTTTAAAAGCGGCTAGCCCCTCTTGGGGCAATGAGCAGTTCTTC.

In nucleotides, the CDR3 is TGTGCCAGCAGTGAGGACAGGGGAGAGACCCAGTACTTC. Translated, it gives CASSEDRGETQYF. The chain has TRBV2 and TRBJ2-5; 9 bases line up with TRBD1. Per germline, CDR1 SNHLY and CDR2 FYNNEI. This CDR3 has 13 amino acids. J lost 4 bases, V lost 3 bases, and 0 bases had no gene match.

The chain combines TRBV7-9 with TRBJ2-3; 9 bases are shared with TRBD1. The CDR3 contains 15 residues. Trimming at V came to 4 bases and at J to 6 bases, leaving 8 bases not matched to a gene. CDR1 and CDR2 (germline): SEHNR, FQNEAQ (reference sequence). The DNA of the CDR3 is TGTGCCAGCAGCTCAGGACAGGGGAGGTGGGATACGCAGTATTTT. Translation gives CASSSGQGRWDTQYF.

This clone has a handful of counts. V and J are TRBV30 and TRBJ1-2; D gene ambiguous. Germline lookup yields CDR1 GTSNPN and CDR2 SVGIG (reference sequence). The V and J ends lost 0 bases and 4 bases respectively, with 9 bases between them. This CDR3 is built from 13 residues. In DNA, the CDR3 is TGTGCCTGGAGTGTACTGAGCCGCTATGGCTACACCTTC. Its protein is CAWSVLSRYGYTF.

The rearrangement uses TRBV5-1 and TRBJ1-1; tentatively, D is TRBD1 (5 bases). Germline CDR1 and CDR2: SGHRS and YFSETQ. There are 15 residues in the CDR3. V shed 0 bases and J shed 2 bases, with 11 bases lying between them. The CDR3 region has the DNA TGCGCCAGCAGCTTGGAAGGCAGGGATAACACTGAAGCTTTCTTT. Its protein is CASSLEGRDNTEAFF.

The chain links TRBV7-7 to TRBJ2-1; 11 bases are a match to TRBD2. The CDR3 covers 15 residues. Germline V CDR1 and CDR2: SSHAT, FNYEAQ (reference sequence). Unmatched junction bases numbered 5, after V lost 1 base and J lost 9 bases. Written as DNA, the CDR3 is TGTGCCAGCAGCTTAGGACCTAGCGGGGGGCTTGAGCAGTTCTTC. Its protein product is CASSLGPSGGLEQFF.

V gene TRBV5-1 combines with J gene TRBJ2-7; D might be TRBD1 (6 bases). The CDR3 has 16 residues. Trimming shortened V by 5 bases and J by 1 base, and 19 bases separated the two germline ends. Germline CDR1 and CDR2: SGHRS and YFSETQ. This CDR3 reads CASRIRAQRGSYEQYF. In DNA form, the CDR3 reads TGCGCCAGCAGAATTAGGGCGCAAAGGGGGTCCTACGAGCAGTACTTC.

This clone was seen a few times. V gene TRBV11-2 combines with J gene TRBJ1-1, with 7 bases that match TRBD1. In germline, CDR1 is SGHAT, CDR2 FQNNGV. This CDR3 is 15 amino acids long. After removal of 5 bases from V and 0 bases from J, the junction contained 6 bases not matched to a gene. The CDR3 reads CASSRQGPMNTEAFF. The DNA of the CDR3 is TGTGCCAGCAGCAGACAGGGCCCCATGAACACTGAAGCTTTCTTT.

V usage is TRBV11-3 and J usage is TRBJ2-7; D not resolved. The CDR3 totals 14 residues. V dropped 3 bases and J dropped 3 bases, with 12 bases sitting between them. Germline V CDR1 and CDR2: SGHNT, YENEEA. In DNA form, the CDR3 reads TGTGCCAGCAGCTTTAGGCGGAAACGCTACGAGCAGTACGTC. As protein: CASSFRRKRYEQYV.

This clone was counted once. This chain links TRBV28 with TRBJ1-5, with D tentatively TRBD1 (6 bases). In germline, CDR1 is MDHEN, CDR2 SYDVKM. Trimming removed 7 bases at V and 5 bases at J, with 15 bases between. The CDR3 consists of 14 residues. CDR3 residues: CASTLGQFHQPQHF. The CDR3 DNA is TGTGCCAGCACCCTAGGACAGTTTCATCAGCCCCAGCATTTT.

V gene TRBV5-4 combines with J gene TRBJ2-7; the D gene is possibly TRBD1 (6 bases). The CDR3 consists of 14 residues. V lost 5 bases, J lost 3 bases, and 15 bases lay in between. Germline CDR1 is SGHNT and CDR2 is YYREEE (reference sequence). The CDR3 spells CASSPQGTHYEQYV. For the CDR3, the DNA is TGTGCCAGCAGTCCCCAGGGGACCCACTACGAGCAGTACGTC.

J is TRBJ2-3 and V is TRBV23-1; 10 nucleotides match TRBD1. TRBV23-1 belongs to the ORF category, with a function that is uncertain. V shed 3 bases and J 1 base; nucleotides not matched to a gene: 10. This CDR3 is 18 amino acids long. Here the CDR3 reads CASSQSPGQGLGTDTQYF. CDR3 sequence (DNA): TGCGCCAGCAGTCAGAGCCCGGGACAGGGGCTGGGCACAGATACGCAGTATTTT.

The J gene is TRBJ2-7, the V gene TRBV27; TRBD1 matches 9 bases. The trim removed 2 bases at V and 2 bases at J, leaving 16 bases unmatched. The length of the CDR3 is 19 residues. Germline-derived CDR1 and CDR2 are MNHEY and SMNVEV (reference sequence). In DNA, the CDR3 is TGTGCCAGCAGTTTAGAAAGAGCCGCGGGACAGGGTAACCCCTACGAGCAGTACTTC. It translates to CASSLERAAGQGNPYEQYF.

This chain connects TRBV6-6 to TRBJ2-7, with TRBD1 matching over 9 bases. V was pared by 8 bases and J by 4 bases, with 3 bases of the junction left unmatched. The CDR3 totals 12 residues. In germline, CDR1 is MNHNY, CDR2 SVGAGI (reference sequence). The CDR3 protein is CASSDRGYEQYF. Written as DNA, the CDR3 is TGTGCCAGCTCAGACAGGGGGTACGAGCAGTACTTC.

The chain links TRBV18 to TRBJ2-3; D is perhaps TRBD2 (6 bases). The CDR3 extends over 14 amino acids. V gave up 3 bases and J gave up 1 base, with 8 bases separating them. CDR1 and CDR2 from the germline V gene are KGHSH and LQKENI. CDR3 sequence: CASSPGTGTDTQYF. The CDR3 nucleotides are TGTGCCAGCTCACCGGGGACTGGCACAGATACGCAGTATTTT. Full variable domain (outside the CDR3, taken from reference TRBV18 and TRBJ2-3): NAGVMQNPRHLVRRRGQEARLRCSPMKGHSHVYWYRQLPEEGLKFMVYLQKENIIDESGMPKERFSAEFPKEGPSILRIQQVVRGDSAAYFCASSPGTGTDTQYFGPGTRLTVL.

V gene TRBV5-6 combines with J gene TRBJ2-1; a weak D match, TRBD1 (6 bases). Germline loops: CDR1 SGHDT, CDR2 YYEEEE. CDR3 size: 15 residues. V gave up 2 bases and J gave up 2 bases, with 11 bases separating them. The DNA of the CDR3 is TGTGCCAGCAGCTTCCCGGACAGCACCTACAATGAGCAGTTCTTC. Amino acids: CASSFPDSTYNEQFF.

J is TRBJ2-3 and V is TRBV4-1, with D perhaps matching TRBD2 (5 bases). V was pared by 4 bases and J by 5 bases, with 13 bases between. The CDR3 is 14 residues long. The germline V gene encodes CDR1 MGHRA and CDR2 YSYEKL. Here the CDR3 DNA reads TGCGCCAGCAGCCGGCGGGCGGCAGTAGATACGCAGTATTTT. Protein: CASSRRAAVDTQYF.